The 13 T cell receptor beta chains in this list originate from one sample, sequenced in a study of blood T cell repertoires in COVID-19 (dated by TCRdb to 2020 to 2022). Library creation used the immunoSEQ multiplex PCR assay. TCRdb carries this immuneACCESS record with in-frame sequences only. Its versions omit some clonotypes, under half of them owing to an unresolved V gene in the studies checked, with the rest unexplained. This sample lists 80,000 to 100,000 clones; around 85% were detected once. The top ten constitute nearly 4.5% of the sample. Source material: peripheral blood. These receptors were obtained from a man in his fifties or sixties with acute or convalescent COVID-19.

This chain joins TRBV24-1 and TRBJ2-5; 7 positions agree with TRBD2. J lost 3 bases, V lost 2 bases, and 5 bases had no gene match. This CDR3 contains 15 residues. Germline V gives CDR1 KGHDR, CDR2 SFDVKD. CDR3 sequence (DNA): TGTGCCACCAGTGATTGGGGGGGAGTAAAAGAGACCCAGTACTTC. Protein: CATSDWGGVKETQYF.

The chain combines TRBV7-9 with TRBJ1-6; 9 bases match TRBD1. Germline V CDR1 and CDR2: SEHNR, FQNEAQ (reference sequence). CDR3 size: 15 residues. The V gene end was trimmed by 5 bases and the J gene end by 7 bases; junction bases not matched to a gene: 6. Here the CDR3 reads CASSLGDRVNSPLHF. The CDR3 DNA reads as TGTGCCAGCAGCCTGGGGGACAGGGTGAATTCACCCCTCCACTTT.

The CDR3 protein is CASSEGRGNTEAFF. The CDR3 region has the DNA TGTGCCAGCAGCGAGGGCAGGGGAAACACTGAAGCTTTCTTT. The rearrangement uses TRBV9 and TRBJ1-1; maybe TRBD1 (6 bases). This CDR3 has 14 residues. Germline loops: CDR1 SGDLS, CDR2 YYNGEE. The V and J ends lost 3 bases and 2 bases respectively, with 11 bases between them.

DNA for the CDR3: TGTGCCTGGAAGTGGAGATCCACGGGCTACACCTTC. Amino acid sequence: CAWKWRSTGYTF. The chain combines TRBV30 with TRBJ1-2; D is unclear. Germline V lookup: CDR1 GTSNPN, CDR2 SVGIG (reference sequence). V was clipped by 4 bases and J by 8 bases, with 14 bases between them. The CDR3 has 12 amino acids.

The rearrangement links TRBV18 to TRBJ2-5; 7 nucleotides line up with TRBD1. Germline values: CDR1 KGHSH, CDR2 LQKENI. The CDR3 length is 16 residues. Trimming took 5 bases from V and 3 from J; bases not matched to a gene: 12. The CDR3 sequence: CASSANGRGGKETQYF. The CDR3 DNA sequence: TGTGCCAGCTCAGCCAATGGGAGAGGGGGCAAAGAGACCCAGTACTTC.

This clone showed up just once. V and J are TRBV27 and TRBJ2-3; no firm D call. V gave up 6 bases and J gave up 3 bases, with 13 bases separating them. This CDR3 comprises 14 residues. Germline-derived CDR1 and CDR2 are MNHEY and SMNVEV (reference sequence). The CDR3 sequence: CASSFVSGTDTQYF. The CDR3, as DNA: TGTGCCAGCAGCTTTGTCTCCGGGACAGATACGCAGTATTTT.

The chain carries TRBV29-1 and TRBJ1-2, with D perhaps matching TRBD1 (5 bases). The CDR3 sequence is 12 residues long. Trimming took off 4 bases at V and 5 bases at J, with 11 bases between the two ends. Germline V lookup: CDR1 SQVTM, CDR2 ANQGSEA. CDR3 residues: CSVGGGGYGYTF. For the CDR3, the DNA is TGCAGCGTTGGGGGGGGTGGATATGGCTACACCTTC. Combining the CDR3 with reference TRBV29-1 and TRBJ1-2 gives the whole variable domain SAVISQKPSRDICQRGTSLTIQCQVDSQVTMMFWYRQQPGQSLTLIATANQGSEATYESGFVIDKFPISRPNLTFSTLTVSNMSPEDSSIYLCSVGGGGYGYTFGSGTRLTVV.

The V gene is TRBV6-5, the J gene TRBJ2-3; 10 bases map to TRBD1. Per the germline V gene, CDR1 is MNHEY and CDR2 is SVGAGI. V was pared by 4 bases and J by 3 bases, with 4 bases of the junction left unmatched. The CDR3 loop spans 15 amino acids. CDR3 residues: CASSSGTGVTDTQYF. In DNA form, the CDR3 reads TGTGCCAGCAGTTCCGGGACAGGGGTGACAGATACGCAGTATTTT.

The chain is built from TRBV18 and TRBJ2-1, with a weak D call TRBD2 (5 bases). The germline CDR1 and CDR2 sequences are KGHSH and LQKENI. The CDR3 runs 13 residues. Between the trimmed V and J ends, which lost 4 bases and 7 bases, there was a span of 11 bases. CDR3 in DNA: TGTGCCAGCTCACGAGGGATTGGTAATGAGCAGTTCTTC. It is translated as CASSRGIGNEQFF.

The chain links TRBV9 to TRBJ2-2; 9 positions agree with TRBD2. This CDR3 has 18 amino acids. CDR1 and CDR2 (germline): SGDLS, YYNGEE. V shed 0 bases and J 4 bases; nucleotides not matched to a gene: 10. The CDR3 here is CASSVASGASGITGELFF. The DNA for the CDR3 is TGTGCCAGCAGCGTAGCTTCGGGAGCTAGCGGGATCACCGGGGAGCTGTTTTTT.

The chain links TRBV6-4 to TRBJ2-1; 11 bases are shared with TRBD2. This CDR3 contains 15 residues. The junction had 2 bases not matched to a gene; V was cut back by 1 base and J by 6 bases. CDR1 and CDR2 (germline): MRHNA, SNTAGT. CDR3 sequence reads: CASSDLAGGSNEQFF. CDR3 DNA: TGTGCCAGCAGTGACTTAGCGGGAGGGAGCAATGAGCAGTTCTTC.

The CDR3 reads CASSFQGDTEAFF. Here the CDR3 DNA reads TGCGCCAGCAGCTTCCAGGGGGACACTGAAGCTTTCTTT. The rearrangement joins TRBV5-1 to TRBJ1-1; 7 bases are shared with TRBD1. The CDR3 has 13 amino acids. V was pared by 2 bases and J by 3 bases, with 1 base of the junction left unmatched. Germline-derived CDR1 and CDR2 are SGHRS and YFSETQ.

The chain links TRBV5-4 to TRBJ1-1; D possibly corresponds to TRBD1 (5 bases). The germline V gene encodes CDR1 SGHNT and CDR2 YYREEE (reference sequence). The V end lost 4 bases, the J end lost 2 bases, and 9 bases lay between the germline ends. This CDR3 is 13 amino acids long. The CDR3 spells CASSQGVNTEAFF. Written as DNA, the CDR3 is TGTGCCAGCAGCCAAGGGGTAAACACTGAAGCTTTCTTT.